The 18 T cell receptor beta chains reported below all come from one sample, sequenced in a study of Ad26.COV2.S vaccination and SARS-CoV-2 variants. Sequencing was performed with immunoSEQ multiplex PCR; in TCRdb, only in-frame clones are kept and a portion is missing. The sample consists of roughly 500,000 clones, roughly 89% of them appearing once. Treatment denoted: about 20 received Ad26.COV2.S at low or high dose, single or two shots; 5 received placebo; per-sample allocation not given. The study sampled participants on day 63 after the first vaccine or placebo injection. The material was peripheral blood, obtained in a trial of Ad26.COV2.S vaccine versus placebo. The receptors derive from a person aged 18-65 years who received the Ad26.COV2.S COVID-19 vaccine or a placebo.

The chain uses TRBV29-1 and TRBJ2-2, with D maybe TRBD1 (5 bases). This CDR3 has 14 amino acids. The V end was cut by 4 bases, the J end by 1 base, with 10 bases between. Germline V gives CDR1 SQVTM, CDR2 ANQGSEA. As DNA, the CDR3 is TGCAGCGTTGTGGTCCAGGGGAACACCGGGGAGCTGTTTTTT. It yields the protein CSVVVQGNTGELFF.

V usage is TRBV11-3 and J usage is TRBJ2-3; D may match TRBD1 or TRBD2 (5 bases each). V was trimmed by 3 bases and J by 3 bases, leaving 10 bases between them. This CDR3 spans 14 amino acids. Germline V lookup: CDR1 SGHNT, CDR2 YENEEA. The CDR3 is CASSFGTGTDTQYF. Written as DNA, the CDR3 is TGTGCCAGCAGCTTTGGGACGGGGACAGATACGCAGTATTTT.

The rearrangement joins TRBV19 to TRBJ1-1; the match to TRBD1 covers 8 bases. Germline loops: CDR1 LNHDA, CDR2 SQIVND (reference sequence). The CDR3 totals 15 residues. The V and J ends lost 3 bases and 4 bases, in that order; junction bases with no gene match: 7. CDR3 coding DNA: TGTGCCAGTAGTATCGGCCCAACAGGGGGCACTGAAGCTTTCTTT. Translation gives CASSIGPTGGTEAFF.

V is TRBV7-2 and J is TRBJ2-5, with a possible D match to TRBD1 (6 bases). In germline, CDR1 is SGHTA, CDR2 FQGNSA. V was pared by 5 bases and J by 7 bases, with 14 bases between. The CDR3 runs to 13 residues. CDR3 amino acids: CASSLNRVVTQYF. In nucleotides, the CDR3 is TGTGCCAGCAGCCTAAACAGGGTGGTGACCCAGTACTTC.

This clone was observed many times. This rearrangement joins TRBV28 to TRBJ2-2; TRBD2 matches 12 bases. This CDR3 has 17 amino acids. V was clipped by 0 bases and J by 6 bases; unmatched bases: 5. The germline V gene encodes CDR1 MDHEN and CDR2 SYDVKM. The CDR3 loop reads CASSLWQLAGGPGELFF. CDR3 DNA sequence: TGTGCCAGCAGTTTATGGCAACTAGCGGGAGGCCCCGGGGAGCTGTTTTTT.

This clone was counted between two and nine times. The chain recombines TRBV4-2 with TRBJ1-1, with D possibly being TRBD1 (6 bases). Trimming left V 2 bases short and J 4 bases short, with 14 bases between. Germline V lookup: CDR1 LGHNA, CDR2 YNFKEQ. The CDR3 consists of 15 residues. The CDR3 region is CASSQPGHLSTEAFF. The CDR3, as DNA: TGTGCCAGCAGCCAACCGGGACACCTGAGCACTGAAGCTTTCTTT.

The V gene is TRBV4-2, the J gene TRBJ2-3; 15 bases are a match to TRBD2. The germline V gene encodes CDR1 LGHNA and CDR2 YNFKEQ. CDR3 size: 19 residues. Trimming at V came to 5 bases and at J to 6 bases, leaving 15 bases not matched to a gene. The CDR3 is CASSSHSPGTSGRRDTQYF. The CDR3 DNA reads TGTGCCAGCAGCTCGCACAGTCCCGGGACTAGCGGGAGGCGGGATACGCAGTATTTT.

This chain links TRBV5-8 with TRBJ2-2; 7 bases map to TRBD1. CDR3 size: 15 residues. Germline CDR1 reads SGHTS; CDR2 reads YDEGEE. Unmatched junction bases numbered 7, after V lost 4 bases and J lost 4 bases. The CDR3 loop reads CASSRGTVPTGELFF. CDR3 DNA: TGTGCCAGCAGCAGAGGGACAGTTCCCACCGGGGAGCTGTTTTTT.

This sequence joins TRBV5-4 and TRBJ2-3; D is unresolved. Germline assignment: CDR1 SGHNT and CDR2 YYREEE (reference sequence). CDR3 length: 14 amino acids. V was clipped by 4 bases and J by 4 bases, with 13 bases between them. CDR3 in DNA: TGTGCCAGCAGCCTCTCCCTAGGTTCAGATACGCAGTATTTT. Protein product: CASSLSLGSDTQYF.

V gene TRBV28 combines with J gene TRBJ1-6; tentatively, D is TRBD1 (6 bases). CDR1 and CDR2 from the germline V gene are MDHEN and SYDVKM. CDR3 size: 14 residues. The ends were cut back, 4 bases at V and 7 bases at J, with 11 bases in the middle. This CDR3 reads CASSWGGGNSPLHF. The CDR3 DNA sequence: TGTGCCAGCAGTTGGGGGGGCGGCAATTCACCCCTCCACTTT.

The chain combines TRBV15 with TRBJ1-4; 8 bases are a match to TRBD1. The germline V gene has CDR1 LNHNV and CDR2 YYDKDF (reference sequence). The CDR3 sequence is 15 residues long. With V trimmed by 0 bases and J by 8 bases, 5 bases remained unmatched. The CDR3 DNA reads TGTGCCACCAGCAGAGAGGACAGGGTGGGCGAAAAACTGTTTTTT. Encoded protein: CATSREDRVGEKLFF.

The rearrangement uses TRBV6-5 and TRBJ2-5; TRBD2 agrees at 7 bases. J lost 2 bases, V lost 6 bases, and 3 bases had no gene match. Germline loops: CDR1 MNHEY, CDR2 SVGAGI. The CDR3 has 13 residues. CDR3: CASRRLAQETQYF. CDR3 in DNA: TGTGCCAGCAGAAGACTAGCTCAAGAGACCCAGTACTTC.

This clone was detected only a few times. The chain joins TRBV28 to TRBJ1-2, with TRBD1 identical over 7 bases. Per the germline V gene, CDR1 is MDHEN and CDR2 is SYDVKM. The CDR3 length is 13 residues. V lost 3 bases, J lost 8 bases, and 6 bases stayed unmatched. The CDR3 loop reads CASSLDRTRGYTF. The CDR3 DNA sequence: TGTGCCAGCAGTTTGGACAGGACGAGAGGCTACACCTTC.

The chain couples TRBV6-1 to TRBJ1-5; D gene unclear. The V and J ends lost 3 bases and 7 bases respectively, with 10 bases between them. This CDR3 is built from 13 residues. Germline lookup yields CDR1 MNHNS and CDR2 SASEGT. For the CDR3, the DNA is TGTGCCAGCAGTGACAGGCCCGAACAGCCCCAGCATTTT. The encoded protein is CASSDRPEQPQHF.

The chain couples TRBV30 to TRBJ2-1; possible D gene TRBD1, 6 bases. The ends were cut back, 4 bases at V and 13 bases at J, with 14 bases in the middle. CDR1 GTSNPN and CDR2 SVGIG come from the germline V gene (reference sequence). This CDR3 has 11 amino acids. As DNA, the CDR3 is TGTGCCTGGACACAGGGAAGGTTCCAGTTCTTC. It translates to CAWTQGRFQFF.

This clone was observed a few times. The rearrangement links TRBV20-1 to TRBJ2-1; 10 nucleotides agree with TRBD2. The CDR3 is 15 amino acids. V was clipped by 3 bases and J by 8 bases; unmatched bases: 10. Germline lookup yields CDR1 DFQATT and CDR2 SNEGSKA (reference sequence). CDR3 region: CSASRASGRVYEQFF. DNA of the CDR3: TGCAGTGCTAGTCGCGCTAGCGGGAGAGTCTATGAGCAGTTCTTC.

The chain combines TRBV6-2 or TRBV6-3 with TRBJ2-6, with 7 bases matching TRBD1. The CDR3 runs 16 residues. J was trimmed by 0 bases and V by 5 bases; bases with no gene match: 4. CDR1 is MNHEY, CDR2 SVGEGT, per germline. CDR3 in DNA: TGTGCCAGCAGTCCAACAGGGGCCTCTGGGGCCAACGTCCTGACTTTC. Its translation: CASSPTGASGANVLTF.

This chain's CDR3 is CASGTGGSEQYF. DNA for the CDR3: TGTGCCAGCGGGACAGGGGGCAGCGAGCAGTACTTC. J is TRBJ2-7 and V is TRBV2; 12 bases align to TRBD1. The CDR3 consists of 12 residues. Germline CDR1 SNHLY, CDR2 FYNNEI. V shed 8 bases and J 6 bases; nucleotides not matched to a gene: 2.